Sequencing of this TCR beta chain was carried out in a study of cytomegalovirus exposure and HLA in healthy donors. CDR1 MNHNS and CDR2 SASEGT come from the germline V gene. The V and J ends lost 1 base and 4 bases, in that order; junction bases with no gene match: 2. This CDR3 comprises 15 residues. A multiplex PCR was run with 60 Vbeta primers and 13 Jbeta primers. Sequencing used immunoSEQ multiplex PCR; TCRdb keeps in-frame clones, though not all of them. The sample holds about 140,000 clones. The sample was PBMCs. The sequence came from a male donor in good health and CMV-seronegative. The chain couples TRBV6-1 to TRBJ2-1; TRBD2 agrees at 9 bases. CDR3 protein: CASSEGTSAYNEQFF. Here the CDR3 DNA reads TGTGCCAGCAGTGAAGGGACTAGCGCGTACAATGAGCAGTTCTTC.